These 20 T cell receptor beta chains share one sample of origin, sequenced in a study of CD8 T cells in Susac syndrome. The authors reverse transcribed roughly 0.5 to 1 ug RNA with random hexamers. TCRdb itself ran the immunoSEQ multiplex PCR reads through MiXCR, one entry per CDR3 protein. Of about 120,000 distinct CDR3 sequences in the sample, less than 95% are singletons; the top ten hold about 0.11%. The material sequenced was CD8+ T cells from PBMCs. The receptors shown here come from a human donor in good health.

This sequence joins TRBV2 and TRBJ1-4; TRBD1 matches 8 bases. This CDR3 is 13 amino acids long. Looked up from germline, CDR1 is SNHLY and CDR2 is FYNNEI. J lost 8 bases, V lost 5 bases, and 4 bases had no gene match. DNA for the CDR3: TGTGCCAGCAGTTCGACAGGGGACGAAAAACTGTTTTTT. This sequence encodes CASSSTGDEKLFF.

The V gene is TRBV7-2, the J gene TRBJ1-5, with D possibly TRBD1 on 6 matching bases. Germline CDR1 is SGHTA and CDR2 is FQGNSA. The ends were cut back, 5 bases at V and 7 bases at J, with 15 bases in the middle. This CDR3 is 14 amino acids long. The CDR3 protein is CASSARGGPQPQHF. The CDR3 DNA reads TGTGCCAGCAGCGCCCGCGGGGGGCCCCAGCCCCAGCATTTT. Full variable domain (missing parts from reference TRBV7-2 and TRBJ1-5): GAGVSQSPSNKVTEKGKDVELRCDPISGHTALYWYRQSLGQGLEFLIYFQGNSAPDKSGLPSDRFSAERTGGSVSTLTIQRTQQEDSAVYLCASSARGGPQPQHFGDGTRLSIL.

The CDR3 DNA is TGTGCCAGCAGCTGGGACAGGCTGAACACTGAAGCTTTCTTT. Encoded protein: CASSWDRLNTEAFF. The chain is built from TRBV7-9 and TRBJ1-1, with TRBD1 matching 8 bases. Germline V gene sequence: CDR1 SEHNR, CDR2 FQNEAQ (reference sequence). The CDR3 sequence is 14 residues long. J lost 0 bases, V lost 4 bases, and 1 base had no gene match. Full variable domain (remainder filled in from reference TRBV7-9 and TRBJ1-1): DTGVSQNPRHKITKRGQNVTFRCDPISEHNRLYWYRQTLGQGPEFLTYFQNEAQLEKSRLLSDRFSAERPKGSFSTLEIQRTEQGDSAMYLCASSWDRLNTEAFFGQGTRLTVV.

CDR3 sequence reads: CASSPGGLQNIQYF. In nucleotides, the CDR3 is TGTGCCAGCAGCCCCGGGGGGCTGCAAAACATTCAGTACTTC. The rearrangement joins TRBV7-2 to TRBJ2-4; weak D call: TRBD2 (7 bases). CDR1 is SGHTA, CDR2 FQGNSA, per germline. Trimming stripped 5 bases from V and 5 bases from J, with 13 bases between. The CDR3 covers 14 residues.

The chain joins TRBV7-9 to TRBJ1-2; TRBD1 matches at 8 bases. This CDR3 comprises 16 residues. The V segment lost 5 bases and the J segment 1 base; nucleotides outside the gene matches: 9. The germline CDR1 and CDR2 sequences are SEHNR and FQNEAQ (reference sequence). The CDR3 coding sequence is TGTGCCAGCAGCCCCCCCACAGGGGGAGATAACTATGGCTACACCTTC. Its translation is CASSPPTGGDNYGYTF.

This clonotype has just one count. The chain joins TRBV9 to TRBJ2-1; D is unclear. The germline V gene encodes CDR1 SGDLS and CDR2 YYNGEE. The V end was cut by 0 bases, the J end by 5 bases, with 12 bases between. CDR3 size: 15 residues. The CDR3 here is CASSVVGAGNNEQFF. The CDR3 region has the DNA TGTGCCAGCAGCGTAGTAGGCGCTGGGAACAATGAGCAGTTCTTC.

This clonotype was seen a single time. The genes are TRBV29-1 and TRBJ2-2; 8 bases are shared with TRBD1. Germline V gene data show CDR1 as SQVTM and CDR2 as ANQGSEA. The ends lost 6 bases at V and 3 bases at J; junction bases unmatched: 9. CDR3 size: 15 residues. CDR3 in amino acids: CSVGKGQGYTGELFF. The DNA for the CDR3 is TGCAGCGTCGGAAAAGGACAGGGATACACCGGGGAGCTGTTTTTT.

The chain joins TRBV20-1 to TRBJ2-7, with D perhaps TRBD2 (5 bases). This CDR3 comprises 12 residues. Per the germline V gene, CDR1 is DFQATT and CDR2 is SNEGSKA (reference sequence). Trimming removed 2 bases at V and 3 bases at J, with 8 bases between. CDR3 nucleotides: TGCAGTGCTAGACCCAGCGGCTACGAGCAGTACTTC. Its translation is CSARPSGYEQYF.

This chain uses TRBV7-8 with TRBJ2-5; D could derive from TRBD1 or TRBD2 (6 bases each). Germline V gene sequence: CDR1 SGHVS, CDR2 FQNEAQ. V lost 5 bases, J lost 10 bases, and 23 bases lay in between. This CDR3 is built from 15 residues. The CDR3 reads CASSPAGLLGGIQYF. Here the CDR3 DNA reads TGTGCCAGCAGCCCGGCGGGGCTACTAGGGGGAATCCAGTACTTC.

The chain has TRBV9 and TRBJ2-1, with D unresolved. This CDR3 is 12 amino acids long. Germline V gene data show CDR1 as SGDLS and CDR2 as YYNGEE. As DNA, the CDR3 is TGTGTCACGAACCTCTCCTACAATGAGCAGTTCTTC. As protein: CVTNLSYNEQFF.

The gene calls are TRBV6-5 and TRBJ2-7; D gene ambiguous. This CDR3 spans 12 amino acids. V was cut by 10 bases and J by 5 bases, with 15 bases left in between. Germline CDR1 and CDR2: MNHEY and SVGAGI. CDR3 protein: CATLGVRNEQYF. In DNA, the CDR3 is TGTGCCACCCTAGGCGTGCGGAACGAGCAGTACTTC.

J is TRBJ2-1 and V is TRBV19; D is ambiguous. This CDR3 region has 16 residues. Trimming shortened V by 5 bases and J by 8 bases, and 22 bases separated the two germline ends. CDR1 and CDR2 from the germline V gene are LNHDA and SQIVND (reference sequence). The CDR3 DNA reads as TGTGCCAGTAGTGCACGTCGGGCCAGAGGATCGGATGAGCAGTTCTTC. It yields the protein CASSARRARGSDEQFF.

This chain links TRBV7-2 with TRBJ1-2; 7 positions agree with TRBD1. The CDR3 covers 14 residues. The V gene's germline CDR1 is SGHTA and CDR2 FQGNSA. V shed 5 bases and J 7 bases; nucleotides not matched to a gene: 10. CDR3 DNA sequence: TGTGCCAGCAGCATAAACTCACAGGGGCCTGGCTACACCTTC. This translates into CASSINSQGPGYTF.

The chain joins TRBV10-3 to TRBJ2-7; a weak D match, TRBD1 (6 bases). Looked up from germline, CDR1 is ENHRY and CDR2 is SYGVKD. The CDR3 covers 17 residues. Trimming stripped 2 bases from V and 0 bases from J, with 17 bases between. The chain's CDR3 is CAISEGLTGPRSYEQYF. The CDR3 DNA reads TGTGCCATCAGTGAGGGGCTGACAGGACCCCGCTCCTACGAGCAGTACTTC.

The chain combines TRBV4-3 with TRBJ1-4; D not resolved. The CDR3 runs 15 residues. V shed 1 base and J shed 4 bases, with 10 bases lying between them. Per the germline V gene, CDR1 is LGHNA and CDR2 is YSLEER. CDR3: CASSQVQGYNEKLFF. CDR3 sequence (DNA): TGCGCCAGCAGCCAAGTTCAAGGTTATAATGAAAAACTGTTTTTT.

This clonotype was detected a few times. V is TRBV7-9 and J is TRBJ2-4; TRBD2 matches 9 bases. The CDR3 length is 14 residues. The trim removed 5 bases at V and 7 bases at J, leaving 6 bases unmatched. Germline V gene sequence: CDR1 SEHNR, CDR2 FQNEAQ (reference sequence). The CDR3, as DNA: TGTGCCAGCAGCGAAAGCGGGGGGAGCAACATTCAGTACTTC. Amino acids: CASSESGGSNIQYF.

The V call is TRBV20-1, the J call TRBJ2-5; tentatively, D is TRBD1 (7 bases). The CDR3 totals 13 residues. V dropped 5 bases and J dropped 0 bases, with 10 bases sitting between them. CDR1 and CDR2 from the germline V gene are DFQATT and SNEGSKA (reference sequence). This chain's CDR3 is CSAQGGYQETQYF. DNA of the CDR3: TGCAGTGCTCAGGGGGGCTACCAAGAGACCCAGTACTTC.

The chain employs TRBV7-2 and TRBJ2-2, with 14 nucleotides matching TRBD2. V trimming: 1 base; J trimming: 5 bases; junction bases outside the gene matches: 3. This CDR3 has 17 residues. Germline CDR1 reads SGHTA; CDR2 reads FQGNSA. CDR3 residues: CASSLGLAGGPTGELFF. For the CDR3, the DNA is TGTGCCAGCAGCTTAGGACTAGCGGGAGGGCCGACCGGGGAGCTGTTTTTT. The variable domain in full, completed from reference TRBV7-2 and TRBJ2-2, reads GAGVSQSPSNKVTEKGKDVELRCDPISGHTALYWYRQSLGQGLEFLIYFQGNSAPDKSGLPSDRFSAERTGGSVSTLTIQRTQQEDSAVYLCASSLGLAGGPTGELFFGEGSRLTVL.

The chain joins TRBV6-5 to TRBJ1-1, with 10 bases aligning to TRBD1. V lost 6 bases to trimming and J lost 8 bases; unmatched junction nucleotides: 6. The CDR3 extends over 13 amino acids. CDR1 and CDR2 (germline): MNHEY, SVGAGI. The CDR3 DNA reads TGTGCCAGCAGATCTCCGGGACAGGGGGAAGCTTTCTTT. It yields the protein CASRSPGQGEAFF.

This chain links TRBV6-2 or TRBV6-3 with TRBJ2-1; D unclear. The CDR3 has 15 amino acids. Germline-derived CDR1 and CDR2 are MNHEY and SVGEGT. V was shortened by 2 bases and J by 4 bases, with 12 bases between the two germline ends. The CDR3 DNA reads as TGTGCCAGCAGTTACCGCCGAGGCACATACAATGAGCAGTTCTTC. Protein sequence: CASSYRRGTYNEQFF.